This T cell receptor (beta chain) was sequenced for a study of T-cell memory formation after mild COVID-19. Study results and limitations: Memory sampled before infection contained some responding clones, suggesting cross-reactive memory joined. Among clones peaking at day 37 in the second wave, SARS-CoV-2 specificity remained unconfirmed. CM and EM subsets held most contracting CD4+ clones; EMRA held CD8+ ones.

Employing constant-segment primers, 5'RACE generated TCR alpha and TCR beta cDNA libraries bearing sample barcodes and UMIs. Using its own MiXCR run on the 5' RACE reads, TCRdb lists one record per CDR3 protein. The sample has about 140,000 distinct CDR3 sequences, around 15% seen once. This clonotype appeared a few times. Antigen specificity is unknown. The V gene end was trimmed by 3 bases and the J gene end by 5 bases; junction bases not matched to a gene: 8. Germline CDR1 and CDR2: DFQATT and SNEGSKA (reference sequence). The CDR3 is made up of 15 amino acids. This rearrangement joins TRBV20-1 to TRBJ1-2; TRBD1 aligns across 11 bases. This receptor was identified in an adult woman who had mild COVID-19 (a few samples of this study predate the infection). Cell type and time point are not known. Sequencing input: PBMCs or a T cell subset sorted from them (not recorded which). The CDR3: CSAREAGTGGYGYTF. DNA for the CDR3: TGCAGTGCTAGGGAGGCTGGGACAGGGGGGTATGGCTACACCTTC.